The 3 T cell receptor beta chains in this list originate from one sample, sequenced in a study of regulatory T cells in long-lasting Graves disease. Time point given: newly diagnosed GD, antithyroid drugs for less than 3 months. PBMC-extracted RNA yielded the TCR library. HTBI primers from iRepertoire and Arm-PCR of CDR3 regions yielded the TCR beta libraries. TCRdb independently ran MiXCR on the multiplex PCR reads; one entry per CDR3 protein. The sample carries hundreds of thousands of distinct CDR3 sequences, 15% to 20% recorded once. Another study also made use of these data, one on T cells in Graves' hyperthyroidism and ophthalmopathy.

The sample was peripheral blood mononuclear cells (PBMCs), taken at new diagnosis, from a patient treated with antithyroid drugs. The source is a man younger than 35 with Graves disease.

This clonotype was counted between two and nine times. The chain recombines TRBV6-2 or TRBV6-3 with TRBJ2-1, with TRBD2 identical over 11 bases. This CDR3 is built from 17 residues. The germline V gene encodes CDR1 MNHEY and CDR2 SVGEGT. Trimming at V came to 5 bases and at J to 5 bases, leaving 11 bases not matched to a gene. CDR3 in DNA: TGTGCCAGCAGTGAAGCCCCCGGGACTAGCGGCAACAATGAGCAGTTCTTC. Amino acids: CASSEAPGTSGNNEQFF.

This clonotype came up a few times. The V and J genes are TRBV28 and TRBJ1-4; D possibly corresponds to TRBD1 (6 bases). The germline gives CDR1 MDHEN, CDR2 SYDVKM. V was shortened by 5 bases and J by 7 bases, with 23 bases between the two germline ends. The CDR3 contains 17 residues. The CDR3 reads CASSQGPGGTEVEKLFF. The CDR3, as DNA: TGTGCCAGCAGTCAGGGGCCCGGTGGGACCGAAGTTGAAAAACTGTTTTTT. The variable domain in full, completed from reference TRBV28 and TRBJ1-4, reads DVKVTQSSRYLVKRTGEKVFLECVQDMDHENMFWYRQDPGLGLRLIYFSYDVKMKEKGDIPEGYSVSREKKERFSLILESASTNQTSMYLCASSQGPGGTEVEKLFFGSGTQLSVL.

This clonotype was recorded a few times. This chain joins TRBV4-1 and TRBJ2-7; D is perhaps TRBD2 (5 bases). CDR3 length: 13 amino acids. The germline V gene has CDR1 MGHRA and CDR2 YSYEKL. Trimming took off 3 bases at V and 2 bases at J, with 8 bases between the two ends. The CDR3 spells CASSQRVAYEQYF. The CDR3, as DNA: TGCGCCAGCAGCCAGAGGGTCGCCTACGAGCAGTACTTC.